The 14 T cell receptor beta chains listed next were all sequenced from one sample in a study of Graves' ophthalmopathy and Graves' hyperthyroidism. Scientists amplified the TCR beta CDR3 regions from RNA transcripts. HTBI primers served in a first-round RT-PCR, which a second-round multiplex PCR followed. TCRdb re-derived calls from the multiplex PCR reads in MiXCR, one entry per CDR3 protein. The sample lists about 700,000 distinct CDR3 sequences; 35% to 50% were seen once. Source material: peripheral blood. Every receptor here comes from an adult man with Graves' ophthalmopathy.

The chain employs TRBV29-1 and TRBJ2-5, with TRBD1 matching 9 bases. This CDR3 comprises 14 residues. Losses at the gene ends were 6 bases for V and 3 bases for J; bases not matched to a gene: 8. Germline V gives CDR1 SQVTM, CDR2 ANQGSEA. CDR3 sequence: CSVRRQGVEETQYF. CDR3 nucleotides: TGCAGCGTCCGAAGACAGGGGGTGGAAGAGACCCAGTACTTC.

The chain joins TRBV7-9 to TRBJ1-2; no clear D gene. Trimming removed 5 bases at V and 4 bases at J, with 14 bases between. Looked up from germline, CDR1 is SEHNR and CDR2 is FQNEAQ (reference sequence). This CDR3 has 14 amino acids. The CDR3 loop reads CASSPLTGIYGYTF. CDR3 bases: TGTGCCAGCAGCCCCCTAACTGGGATCTATGGCTACACCTTC.

Only one count was recorded for this clonotype. Its ends do not fully match the called genes, so a read error is possible. The chain is built from TRBV20-1 and TRBJ2-7; possibly TRBD2 for D (6 bases). Germline CDR1 reads DFQATT; CDR2 reads SNEGSKA (reference sequence). The CDR3 is made up of 15 amino acids. The chain's CDR3 is CGAGSGTQESYEQYF. The DNA of the CDR3 is TGCGGTGCAGGATCCGGGACTCAAGAGTCCTACGAGCAGTACTTC.

This clonotype was counted between two and nine times. The chain combines TRBV7-9 with TRBJ2-7; 10 positions match TRBD2. The CDR3 length is 15 residues. Trimming cost V 6 bases and J 4 bases; bases outside gene matches: 9. CDR1 and CDR2 from the germline V gene are SEHNR and FQNEAQ (reference sequence). The CDR3 region has the DNA TGTGCCAGCAGTTACCTCGGGACTAGCGAGTACGAGCAGTACTTC. It encodes CASSYLGTSEYEQYF.

The chain is built from TRBV7-9 and TRBJ2-7, with D possibly TRBD1 on 6 matching bases. Per germline, CDR1 SEHNR and CDR2 FQNEAQ (reference sequence). V was trimmed by 1 base and J by 3 bases, leaving 13 bases between them. CDR3 size: 15 residues. The CDR3 bases are TGTGCCAGCAGCTTAGGGATACAGGGCAACTACGAGCAGTACTTC. This codes for CASSLGIQGNYEQYF.

This clonotype was seen a single time. A much more abundant neighbour one base away suggests this may be a read error. The V gene is TRBV9, the J gene TRBJ1-4; 7 nucleotides agree with TRBD1. Germline V CDR1 and CDR2: SGDLS, YYNGEE. The CDR3 is 14 residues long. The junction had 13 bases not matched to a gene; V was cut back by 10 bases and J by 7 bases. In DNA, the CDR3 is TGTGCCGGCACCACAACAGGGGAAGGTGAAAAACTGTTTTTT. Its protein product is CAGTTTGEGEKLFF.

In this sample, this clonotype turned up many times. This chain connects TRBV19 to TRBJ1-5, with D unclear. The CDR3 contains 14 residues. From germline, CDR1 is LNHDA and CDR2 SQIVND (reference sequence). V was cut by 3 bases and J by 6 bases, with 12 bases left in between. DNA for the CDR3: TGTGCCAGTAGTATCGACATCAGACCTCAGCCCCAGCATTTT. Its protein is CASSIDIRPQPQHF.

Points on this clonotype: The junction shows a germline mismatch at one end, possibly a read error. The V gene is TRBV19, the J gene TRBJ1-5; D gene uncertain. Per germline, CDR1 LNHDA and CDR2 SQIVND (reference sequence). The CDR3 covers 16 residues. This CDR3 is CASSWSLEPYNQLQHF. CDR3 in DNA: TGTGCCAGTAGTTGGTCTCTCGAACCATACAATCAGCTCCAGCATTTT. Supplemented by reference TRBV19 and TRBJ1-5, the full variable domain reads DGGITQSPKYLFRKEGQNVTLSCEQNLNHDAMYWYRQDPGQGLRLIYYSQIVNDFQKGDIAEGYSVSREKKESFPLTVTSAQKNPTAFYLCASSWSLEPYNQLQHFGDGTRLSIL.

Note on this clonotype: The germline gene is not matched at one end of the junction; a read error may be the cause. The V gene is TRBV7-2, the J gene TRBJ1-5, with 7 bases matching TRBD1. This CDR3 is built from 14 residues. The germline V gene encodes CDR1 SGHTA and CDR2 FQGNSA. CDR3 sequence: CASSLDRGGQPQRF. As DNA, the CDR3 is TGTGCCAGCAGCTTAGACAGGGGCGGTCAGCCCCAGCGTTTT.

In this sample, this clonotype turned up many times. The chain joins TRBV10-3 to TRBJ1-1, with 7 bases matching TRBD1. The CDR3 extends over 14 amino acids. Germline trimming cut 6 bases from V and 2 bases from J; bases unmatched to any gene: 6. Per the germline V gene, CDR1 is ENHRY and CDR2 is SYGVKD. The CDR3 DNA reads TGTGCCATCAGCCCTACAGGGGTTAACACTGAAGCTTTCTTT. Its translation: CAISPTGVNTEAFF.

This clonotype was seen many times. The rearrangement links TRBV7-9 to TRBJ1-2; D gene unclear. The CDR3 loop spans 13 amino acids. The germline CDR1 and CDR2 sequences are SEHNR and FQNEAQ (reference sequence). V shed 6 bases and J shed 3 bases, with 11 bases lying between them. The CDR3 protein is CASSYSTDYGYTF. The CDR3 coding sequence is TGTGCCAGCAGTTACTCGACTGACTATGGCTACACCTTC. The full variable domain, its missing parts supplied by reference TRBV7-9 and TRBJ1-2, is DTGVSQNPRHKITKRGQNVTFRCDPISEHNRLYWYRQTLGQGPEFLTYFQNEAQLEKSRLLSDRFSAERPKGSFSTLEIQRTEQGDSAMYLCASSYSTDYGYTFGSGTRLTVV.

Notes on this clonotype: Its ends do not fully match the called genes, so a read error is possible. The chain recombines TRBV5-1 with TRBJ2-6; tentative D call: TRBD2 (5 bases). The CDR3 contains 16 residues. The germline V gene has CDR1 SGHRS and CDR2 YFSETQ. For the CDR3, the DNA is TGCGCCAGCAGCTTGGCCGTGGCGGAGGAGGCCTACGTCCTGACTTTC. It specifies CASSLAVAEEAYVLTF.

Ten or more counts support this clonotype. V is TRBV9 and J is TRBJ2-5, with 7 bases that match TRBD2. Per the germline V gene, CDR1 is SGDLS and CDR2 is YYNGEE. The junction had 9 bases not matched to a gene; V was cut back by 4 bases and J by 3 bases. The CDR3 covers 15 residues. For the CDR3, the DNA is TGTGCCAGCAGCCCCACCCTAGCGGTCAAAGAGACCCAGTACTTC. This translates into CASSPTLAVKETQYF.

The chain is built from TRBV2 and TRBJ1-5, with D possibly TRBD1 on 5 matching bases. This CDR3 has 16 amino acids. CDR1 and CDR2 from the germline V gene are SNHLY and FYNNEI. Deletions cut 6 bases from V and 5 bases from J, with 20 bases between. CDR3 loop: CASSQGLQGAYQPQHF. As DNA, the CDR3 is TGTGCCAGCAGCCAAGGCCTCCAAGGGGCCTATCAGCCCCAGCATTTT.